The T cell receptor (beta chain) described here comes from a study of cytomegalovirus exposure and HLA in healthy donors. The study's findings and limits: Earlier analysis found most TCR beta V segments productive about 87% or about 30% of the time. In a later analysis, HLA-associated TCR beta chains were more clonally expanded than equally common others. With later analysis, a missense DCLRE1C variant became linked to TCR beta V- and J-gene trimming. A later look showed TCR association rates differing by HLA locus, highest for DRB1 and lowest for HLA-C.

In the case of this clone: The antigen remains undetermined.

The primer mix had 60 Vbeta and 13 Jbeta primers. The protocol was immunoSEQ multiplex PCR, while the TCRdb copy is restricted to in-frame clones and leaves out a portion. The data hold approximately 120,000 clones, with approximately 75% observed a single time. V shed 4 bases and J shed 2 bases, with 4 bases lying between them. The CDR3 has 12 amino acids. The germline gives CDR1 SGHDN, CDR2 FVKESK. The chain carries TRBV14 and TRBJ2-3; no reliable D call. Sequenced input: PBMCs. The origin of this receptor is a woman in her forties or fifties in good health and CMV-seronegative. The CDR3 DNA is TGTGCCAGCAGCCTCTACACAGATACGCAGTATTTT. Amino acids: CASSLYTDTQYF.